This T cell receptor beta chain derives from a study of shared T cell receptors in the human thymus. TCRdb's table, derived via immunoSEQ multiplex PCR, lists solely in-frame clones and lacks some. The data hold more than 550,000 clones, with approximately 83% observed a single time. The sample also formed part of further work on human thymus T cells. This second study notes: What appeared biased in thymic and blood repertoires was the usage of V and J genes. Related studies noted strongly shared thymic repertoires across unrelated people.

The clonotype was recovered from a girl less than two years old with a congenital heart defect. The sequenced material came from thymocytes.

The CDR3 nucleotides read TGTGCCAGCAGCACCCCTCTGCTTGCAGGGGGGCTCTCTGGAAACACCATATATTTT. It is translated as CASSTPLLAGGLSGNTIYF. V usage is TRBV9 and J usage is TRBJ1-3; 7 bases line up with TRBD1. V was clipped by 4 bases and J by 0 bases; unmatched bases: 16. CDR3 length: 19 residues. Per germline, CDR1 SGDLS and CDR2 YYNGEE.